Listed below are T cell receptor beta chains from one sample, sequenced in a study of cytomegalovirus exposure and HLA in healthy donors. Generated by immunoSEQ multiplex PCR, the TCRdb table keeps only in-frame clones and is missing some. The sample carries 120,000 to 150,000 clones, over 80% recorded once. Sequencing was carried out using PBMCs. These receptor sequences come from a woman aged 25 to 39 in good health and CMV-seronegative. The CDR3 runs from the conserved cysteine through the conserved F or W. The D gene is left open where the match is weak. Clone size appears in some rows only: once, few, many, or a class for an expanded clone.

d_call: TRBD1
j_call: TRBJ1-6
clone_size: .
v_call: TRBV7-9
cdr3_aa: CASSFGQGYNSPLHF
cdr3_nt: TGTGCCAGCAGCTTCGGACAGGGGTATAATTCACCCCTCCACTTT

d_call: .
j_call: TRBJ1-3
clone_size: .
v_call: TRBV7-6
cdr3_aa: CASSLGAGGNTIYF
cdr3_nt: TGTGCCAGCAGCTTAGGGGCAGGAGGAAACACCATATATTTT

d_call: TRBD1
j_call: TRBJ2-7
clone_size: .
v_call: TRBV30
cdr3_aa: CAWSVGGGTGRIYEQYF
cdr3_nt: TGTGCCTGGAGTGTAGGGGGGGGGACAGGGAGGATATACGAGCAGTACTTC

d_call: .
j_call: TRBJ2-7
clone_size: few
v_call: TRBV5-1
cdr3_aa: CASSLSASDEQYF
cdr3_nt: TGCGCCAGCAGCTTGAGTGCTAGCGACGAGCAGTACTTC

d_call: TRBD1
j_call: TRBJ2-7
clone_size: .
v_call: TRBV28
cdr3_aa: CASSQTGAGYEQYF
cdr3_nt: TGTGCCAGCAGTCAAACAGGGGCGGGTTACGAGCAGTACTTC

d_call: TRBD1
j_call: TRBJ2-3
clone_size: .
v_call: TRBV7-6
cdr3_aa: CASSLGHRGLRDTQYF
cdr3_nt: TGTGCCAGCAGCTTAGGCCACAGGGGGCTAAGAGATACGCAGTATTTT

d_call: TRBD2
j_call: TRBJ2-2
clone_size: once
v_call: TRBV30
cdr3_aa: CAWSIGGVESGELFF
cdr3_nt: TGTGCCTGGAGTATTGGGGGGGTGGAGAGCGGGGAGCTGTTTTTT

d_call: TRBD1
j_call: TRBJ2-1
clone_size: .
v_call: TRBV6-4
cdr3_aa: CASRLTGGISSEQFF
cdr3_nt: TGTGCCAGCAGATTAACAGGGGGGATAAGTAGTGAGCAGTTCTTC

d_call: TRBD1
j_call: TRBJ1-1
clone_size: .
v_call: TRBV2
cdr3_aa: CASSRQGENTEAFF
cdr3_nt: TGTGCCAGCAGTCGACAGGGGGAGAACACTGAAGCTTTCTTT

d_call: TRBD1
j_call: TRBJ1-6
clone_size: few
v_call: TRBV27
cdr3_aa: CASSLQGSDSPLHF
cdr3_nt: TGTGCCAGCAGCCTACAGGGGTCTGATTCACCCCTCCACTTT

d_call: TRBD1
j_call: TRBJ2-3
clone_size: .
v_call: TRBV7-9
cdr3_aa: CASSSRTGTRKNTQYF
cdr3_nt: TGTGCCAGCAGCTCACGGACAGGGACGAGAAAGAATACGCAGTATTTT

d_call: TRBD1
j_call: TRBJ1-3
clone_size: .
v_call: TRBV15
cdr3_aa: CATSRLSDRDGNTIYF
cdr3_nt: TGTGCCACCAGCAGATTAAGCGACAGGGATGGAAACACCATATATTTT

d_call: .
j_call: TRBJ2-1
clone_size: .
v_call: TRBV10-3
cdr3_aa: CAISEDTMVNEQFF
cdr3_nt: TGTGCCATCAGTGAGGACACCATGGTGAATGAGCAGTTCTTC

d_call: .
j_call: TRBJ1-6
clone_size: .
v_call: TRBV6-5
cdr3_aa: CASSADRNNSPLHF
cdr3_nt: TGTGCCAGCAGTGCGGACAGAAATAATTCACCCCTCCACTTT

d_call: .
j_call: TRBJ2-3
clone_size: once
v_call: TRBV7-3
cdr3_aa: CASGGSTTGTQYF
cdr3_nt: TGTGCCAGCGGAGGGAGTACTACCGGTACGCAGTATTTT

d_call: .
j_call: TRBJ1-1
clone_size: .
v_call: TRBV9
cdr3_aa: CASTPGMQNTEAFF
cdr3_nt: TGTGCCAGCACGCCAGGGATGCAGAACACTGAAGCTTTCTTT

d_call: TRBD1
j_call: TRBJ2-2
clone_size: .
v_call: TRBV5-4
cdr3_aa: CASSGDRAGELFF
cdr3_nt: TGTGCCAGCAGTGGGGACAGGGCCGGGGAGCTGTTTTTT

d_call: TRBD1
j_call: TRBJ2-2
clone_size: .
v_call: TRBV18
cdr3_aa: CASSGTDPRVTGELFF
cdr3_nt: TGTGCCAGCTCCGGGACAGACCCAAGGGTCACCGGGGAGCTGTTTTTT

d_call: TRBD1
j_call: TRBJ1-4
clone_size: .
v_call: TRBV7-9
cdr3_aa: CASSALDRGRANEKLFF
cdr3_nt: TGTGCCAGCAGCGCCCTGGACAGGGGTCGAGCTAATGAAAAACTGTTTTTT

d_call: .
j_call: TRBJ2-7
clone_size: .
v_call: TRBV5-6
cdr3_aa: CASTRSGAYEQYF
cdr3_nt: TGTGCCAGCACCAGAAGCGGAGCCTACGAGCAGTACTTC

d_call: .
j_call: TRBJ2-2
clone_size: .
v_call: TRBV10-1
cdr3_aa: CASNAGSVNTGELFF
cdr3_nt: TGCGCCAGCAATGCAGGGTCGGTGAACACCGGGGAGCTGTTTTTT

d_call: TRBD2
j_call: TRBJ2-3
clone_size: .
v_call: TRBV6-1
cdr3_aa: CASTTSGRATDTQYF
cdr3_nt: TGTGCCAGCACCACTAGCGGGAGGGCCACAGATACGCAGTATTTT

d_call: TRBD2
j_call: TRBJ2-2
clone_size: .
v_call: TRBV7-3
cdr3_aa: CASSSSAGVLDTGELFF
cdr3_nt: TGTGCCAGCAGCTCATCAGCGGGAGTATTGGACACCGGGGAGCTGTTTTTT

d_call: .
j_call: TRBJ2-5
clone_size: .
v_call: TRBV28
cdr3_aa: CASTRAGQDQETQYF
cdr3_nt: TGTGCCAGCACCCGAGCTGGACAAGACCAAGAGACCCAGTACTTC

d_call: TRBD1
j_call: TRBJ1-2
clone_size: .
v_call: TRBV7-9
cdr3_aa: CASRDSLNYGYTF
cdr3_nt: TGTGCCAGTAGGGACAGTCTGAACTATGGCTACACCTTC

d_call: .
j_call: TRBJ2-2
clone_size: .
v_call: TRBV19
cdr3_aa: CASRPWTAPNTGELFF
cdr3_nt: TGTGCCAGTAGACCCTGGACAGCCCCGAACACCGGGGAGCTGTTTTTT

d_call: .
j_call: TRBJ2-7
clone_size: .
v_call: TRBV19
cdr3_aa: CASRKISGTGAYEQYF
cdr3_nt: TGTGCCAGTAGGAAAATCAGTGGTACCGGGGCCTACGAGCAGTACTTC

d_call: .
j_call: TRBJ2-7
clone_size: .
v_call: TRBV19
cdr3_aa: CASSIGAAYEQYF
cdr3_nt: TGTGCCAGTAGTATAGGGGCAGCCTACGAGCAGTACTTC

d_call: .
j_call: TRBJ2-1
clone_size: .
v_call: TRBV12-5
cdr3_aa: CASGFSPGSYNEQFF
cdr3_nt: TGTGCTAGTGGTTTTTCCCCTGGGAGCTACAATGAGCAGTTCTTC

d_call: .
j_call: TRBJ2-3
clone_size: .
v_call: TRBV9
cdr3_aa: CASSPKGLSKSSTDTQYF
cdr3_nt: TGTGCCAGCAGCCCAAAAGGACTTTCTAAATCTAGCACAGATACGCAGTATTTT

d_call: TRBD1
j_call: TRBJ2-7
clone_size: .
v_call: TRBV27
cdr3_aa: CASSPWTGGHEQYF
cdr3_nt: TGTGCCAGCAGTCCGTGGACAGGGGGCCACGAGCAGTACTTC

d_call: TRBD1
j_call: TRBJ1-3
clone_size: .
v_call: TRBV7-8
cdr3_aa: CASSRQGSSGNTIYF
cdr3_nt: TGTGCCAGCAGCAGACAGGGAAGCTCTGGAAACACCATATATTTT

d_call: TRBD1
j_call: TRBJ1-2
clone_size: .
v_call: TRBV9
cdr3_aa: CASSVDRGGYTF
cdr3_nt: TGTGCCAGCAGCGTCGACAGGGGAGGCTACACCTTC

d_call: TRBD2
j_call: TRBJ2-5
clone_size: few
v_call: TRBV30
cdr3_aa: CAWSRLAGGMETQYF
cdr3_nt: TGTGCCTGGAGTCGACTAGCGGGGGGAATGGAGACCCAGTACTTC

d_call: .
j_call: TRBJ1-1
clone_size: .
v_call: TRBV1
cdr3_aa: CTSSQGRDSLNTEAFF
cdr3_nt: TGCACCAGCAGCCAAGGCAGGGACAGCCTCAACACTGAAGCTTTCTTT

d_call: .
j_call: TRBJ1-3
clone_size: .
v_call: TRBV11-2
cdr3_aa: CASSLAGTGNTIYF
cdr3_nt: TGTGCCAGCAGCTTAGCAGGGACAGGAAACACCATATATTTT

d_call: TRBD1
j_call: TRBJ1-1
clone_size: .
v_call: TRBV29-1
cdr3_aa: CSDGQDTEAFF
cdr3_nt: TGCAGCGACGGACAGGACACTGAAGCTTTCTTT

d_call: .
j_call: TRBJ1-5
clone_size: once
v_call: TRBV5-3
cdr3_aa: CARSLTRVRNQPQHF
cdr3_nt: TGTGCCAGAAGCTTGACCCGGGTTCGAAATCAGCCCCAGCATTTT

d_call: .
j_call: TRBJ1-5
clone_size: few
v_call: TRBV7-6
cdr3_aa: CASSLGANNQPQHF
cdr3_nt: TGTGCCAGCAGCCTAGGGGCGAACAATCAGCCCCAGCATTTT

d_call: .
j_call: TRBJ1-3
clone_size: .
v_call: TRBV5-1
cdr3_aa: CASSLDSSGNTIYF
cdr3_nt: TGCGCCAGCAGCTTGGATAGCTCTGGAAACACCATATATTTT

d_call: .
j_call: TRBJ1-1
clone_size: .
v_call: TRBV19
cdr3_aa: CASSPYPRGGDTEAFF
cdr3_nt: TGTGCCAGTAGTCCCTACCCCAGGGGCGGAGACACTGAAGCTTTCTTT

d_call: TRBD1
j_call: TRBJ2-7
clone_size: .
v_call: TRBV11-2
cdr3_aa: CASSQGTGGFYEQYF
cdr3_nt: TGTGCCAGCAGCCAAGGGACAGGGGGCTTCTACGAGCAGTACTTC

d_call: TRBD2
j_call: TRBJ2-1
clone_size: .
v_call: TRBV19
cdr3_aa: CASSIELAGGLNEQFF
cdr3_nt: TGTGCCAGTAGTATTGAACTAGCGGGAGGTCTAAATGAGCAGTTCTTC

d_call: .
j_call: TRBJ1-1
clone_size: .
v_call: TRBV27
cdr3_aa: CASSPTRQSEAFF
cdr3_nt: TGTGCCAGCAGTCCAACCCGACAGTCTGAAGCTTTCTTT

d_call: TRBD2
j_call: TRBJ2-1
clone_size: .
v_call: TRBV5-1
cdr3_aa: CASSISGRAVNEQFF
cdr3_nt: TGCGCCAGCAGCATTAGCGGGAGGGCCGTCAATGAGCAGTTCTTC

d_call: TRBD2
j_call: TRBJ2-2
clone_size: .
v_call: TRBV11-2
cdr3_aa: CASSLRGGDTGELFF
cdr3_nt: TGTGCCAGCAGCTTACGGGGGGGAGACACCGGGGAGCTGTTTTTT

d_call: .
j_call: TRBJ1-2
clone_size: .
v_call: TRBV7-2
cdr3_aa: CASSSQAGASSGYTF
cdr3_nt: TGTGCCAGCAGCTCGCAAGCAGGGGCCTCGAGTGGCTACACCTTC